This record concerns one TCR beta chain sequence. Its antigen remains unknown. This entry comes from a study of T cell responses to AZD1222 COVID-19 vaccine. Study observations and caveats: Rises in breadth and depth of Spike-specific TCRs came after two AZD1222 doses.

Only in-frame clones appear in the TCRdb table, and some are missing; sequencing was by immunoSEQ multiplex PCR. Found here are approximately 76,000 clones, 80% to 95% of them singletons; the top ten hold 4.5%. The ends were cut back, 1 base at V and 3 bases at J, with 13 bases in the middle. Germline V gene data show CDR1 as MGHRA and CDR2 as YSYEKL. CDR3 size: 15 residues. The source material was peripheral blood, sampled on day 0 of MenACWY control vaccination. V and J are TRBV4-1 and TRBJ2-7, with D unclear. This TCR came from an adult in good health. The CDR3 reads CASSQVAIASYEQYF. CDR3 bases: TGCGCCAGCAGCCAAGTGGCTATAGCAAGCTACGAGCAGTACTTC.